Each of the 10 T cell receptor beta chains below was sequenced from the same sample in a study of cytomegalovirus exposure and HLA in healthy donors. PCR primers comprised 60 Vbeta and 13 Jbeta primers. Clones were sequenced by immunoSEQ multiplex PCR, and TCRdb holds only the in-frame ones, with some missing. The sample has tens of thousands of clones, about 80% seen once. Sequenced input: PBMCs. These receptors came from a man between 18 and 35 years old in good health and CMV-seronegative.

The chain couples TRBV19 to TRBJ1-3; 11 nucleotides align to TRBD1. V was pared by 10 bases and J by 4 bases, with 15 bases of the junction left unmatched. The CDR3 covers 17 residues. CDR1 LNHDA and CDR2 SQIVND come from the germline V gene (reference sequence). The CDR3 sequence is CATTKWTGGDWGNTIYF. Written as DNA, the CDR3 is TGTGCCACAACCAAGTGGACAGGGGGCGATTGGGGAAACACCATATATTTT.

The chain recombines TRBV10-3 with TRBJ1-3; 7 positions match TRBD1. Germline CDR1 is ENHRY and CDR2 is SYGVKD. Germline trimming cut 4 bases from V and 2 bases from J; bases unmatched to any gene: 5. The CDR3 is 15 residues long. In DNA, the CDR3 is TGTGCCATCAGTGTGTCACAGGGGACTGGAAACACCATATATTTT. This encodes CAISVSQGTGNTIYF.

This chain connects TRBV27 to TRBJ2-6, with no clear D. The CDR3 extends over 14 amino acids. Germline V gene data show CDR1 as MNHEY and CDR2 as SMNVEV (reference sequence). The V end lost 6 bases, the J end lost 0 bases, and 6 bases lay between the germline ends. CDR3 residues: CASRSPSGANVLTF. DNA of the CDR3: TGTGCCAGCAGAAGCCCCTCTGGGGCCAACGTCCTGACTTTC. The full variable domain, completed using reference TRBV27 and TRBJ2-6, is EAQVTQNPRYLITVTGKKLTVTCSQNMNHEYMSWYRQDPGLGLRQIYYSMNVEVTDKGDVPEGYKVSRKEKRNFPLILESPSPNQTSLYFCASRSPSGANVLTFGAGSRLTVL.

This clone was seen only a few times. The V gene is TRBV18, the J gene TRBJ1-6; TRBD1 is a possible D gene (6 bases). Trimming pared 4 bases from V and 8 bases from J, leaving 12 bases between. Germline V gene data show CDR1 as KGHSH and CDR2 as LQKENI. The CDR3 consists of 14 residues. The CDR3: CASSRTKGDSPLHF. CDR3 nucleotide sequence: TGTGCCAGCTCACGTACAAAGGGGGATTCACCCCTCCACTTT.

V usage is TRBV5-1 and J usage is TRBJ1-3; TRBD1 matches at 7 bases. J gave up 4 bases and V 0 bases, and 4 bases lay outside the gene matches. This CDR3 region has 15 residues. Germline assignment: CDR1 SGHRS and CDR2 YFSETQ. CDR3: CASSLGGGAGNTIYF. The CDR3 DNA sequence: TGCGCCAGCAGCTTGGGAGGGGGCGCAGGAAACACCATATATTTT.

The chain joins TRBV5-4 to TRBJ2-1; 8 nucleotides line up with TRBD2. Trimming at V came to 3 bases and at J to 7 bases, leaving 9 bases not matched to a gene. CDR1 SGHNT and CDR2 YYREEE come from the germline V gene (reference sequence). The CDR3 totals 15 residues. This CDR3 reads CASSSIGGAKNEQFF. The DNA of the CDR3 is TGTGCCAGCAGCTCGATCGGGGGGGCCAAGAATGAGCAGTTCTTC.

The chain carries TRBV6-6 and TRBJ2-3; possible D gene TRBD2, 7 bases. The CDR3 has 15 residues. Trimming took off 7 bases at V and 3 bases at J, with 17 bases between the two ends. The germline V gene encodes CDR1 MNHNY and CDR2 SVGAGI (reference sequence). CDR3 sequence reads: CASTYGGPGTDTQYF. Here the CDR3 DNA reads TGTGCCAGCACCTACGGGGGGCCCGGGACAGATACGCAGTATTTT.

The rearrangement links TRBV5-6 to TRBJ1-3; TRBD1 matches at 9 bases. CDR1 and CDR2 (germline): SGHDT, YYEEEE. J lost 0 bases, V lost 0 bases, and 4 bases had no gene match. The CDR3 runs 17 residues. The CDR3 sequence is CASSLEGQGDSGNTIYF. CDR3 in DNA: TGTGCCAGCAGCTTGGAGGGACAGGGAGACTCTGGAAACACCATATATTTT.

The chain uses TRBV18 and TRBJ2-3, with TRBD2 matching over 9 bases. V was clipped by 6 bases and J by 2 bases; unmatched bases: 12. The CDR3 covers 17 residues. The germline CDR1 and CDR2 sequences are KGHSH and LQKENI. CDR3 nucleotides: TGTGCCAGCTCCCTAAAACTTAGCGGGAGTCACACAGATACGCAGTATTTT. As protein: CASSLKLSGSHTDTQYF. Filled out from reference TRBV18 and TRBJ2-3, the complete variable domain reads NAGVMQNPRHLVRRRGQEARLRCSPMKGHSHVYWYRQLPEEGLKFMVYLQKENIIDESGMPKERFSAEFPKEGPSILRIQQVVRGDSAAYFCASSLKLSGSHTDTQYFGPGTRLTVL.

This clone was seen a handful of times. The V call is TRBV11-2, the J call TRBJ1-4; TRBD1 matches at 9 bases. V trimming: 1 base; J trimming: 6 bases; junction bases outside the gene matches: 9. This CDR3 spans 17 amino acids. Germline CDR1 and CDR2: SGHAT and FQNNGV. The DNA for the CDR3 is TGTGCCAGCAGCTTAGGCCCTACAGGGGGCGCTTATGAAAAACTGTTTTTT. Translated: CASSLGPTGGAYEKLFF.